The sequence of this T cell receptor (beta chain) was determined in a study of T cells in Graves' hyperthyroidism and ophthalmopathy. Overall study findings and caveats: Median prediction lead before ophthalmopathy onset was about 6.5 months with the model.

CDR1 SEHNR and CDR2 FQNEAQ come from the germline V gene (reference sequence). V lost 1 base to trimming and J lost 5 bases; unmatched junction nucleotides: 8. The CDR3 is 17 amino acids. TCR beta CDR3 regions were amplified from RNA transcripts. HTBI primers were employed in a first-round RT-PCR of the TCR CDR3. TCRdb reprocessed the multiplex PCR reads via MiXCR and lists one record per CDR3 protein. The sample contains 500,000 to 750,000 distinct CDR3 sequences, around 42% of which appear only once. Subjects aged 18 to 65 presented with newly diagnosed hyperthyroidism of less than 2 months' duration. Diagnostic decisions used clinical symptoms, serum thyroxine and TRAb, thyroid ultrasound and orbital computed tomography. Worth noting for this clonotype: Its specificity is unknown.

Sample: peripheral blood or thyroid tissue (not recorded which). The sequence derives from a woman aged 18-29 years with Graves' hyperthyroidism. The chain carries TRBV7-9 and TRBJ2-1; 10 bases line up with TRBD2. The CDR3 DNA sequence: TGTGCCAGCAGCTTAGGGGCTAGCGGGGGCTCGGACAATGAGCAGTTCTTC. This translates into CASSLGASGGSDNEQFF.